These T cell receptor beta chains were read from a single sample in a study of blood T cell repertoires in COVID-19. Clones were read by immunoSEQ multiplex PCR, and TCRdb kept only the in-frame ones, dropping some. The table records 110,000 to 150,000 clones, around 91% of them present only once. The sample was peripheral blood. The source of these receptors is a woman aged 55-75 years with active COVID-19. The conserved cysteine and the conserved F or W are not part of the CDR3 here.

CDR3: ASSPRDRSEAF
V: TRBV7-9
J: TRBJ1-1

CDR3: ASTPGGRGRFRVDEQY
V: TRBV5-6
J: TRBJ2-7

CDR3: ASSRGTAALGEQY
V: TRBV5-8
J: TRBJ2-7

CDR3: ASSSWTSDKETQY
V: TRBV13
J: TRBJ2-5

CDR3: ASSPSRLAGFGELF
V: TRBV9
J: TRBJ2-2

CDR3: ASSQDYYEQY
V: TRBV3-1/TRBV3-2
J: TRBJ2-7

CDR3: ASSLWRPWGDRGSSYEQY
V: TRBV28
J: TRBJ2-7

CDR3: ASSIQGYGYT
V: TRBV6-2/TRBV6-3
J: TRBJ1-2

CDR3: ASSKRQGAMNTEAF
V: TRBV19
J: TRBJ1-1

CDR3: ASSSGDYSYEQY
V: TRBV7-8
J: TRBJ2-7

CDR3: ASTWGQGHGYT
V: TRBV12-3/TRBV12-4
J: TRBJ1-2

CDR3: ASSLGRQEGNEQL
V: TRBV7-8
J: TRBJ2-1

CDR3: ASSRDWASQY
V: TRBV12-3/TRBV12-4
J: TRBJ2-5

CDR3: ASSPPGRDSGNTIY
V: TRBV18
J: TRBJ1-3

CDR3: ASSEAGTSGRDTQY
V: TRBV27
J: TRBJ2-3

CDR3: SVREGTTNEKLF
V: TRBV29-1
J: TRBJ1-4

CDR3: ASSQGGTLNTEAF
V: TRBV4-1
J: TRBJ1-1

CDR3: ASGGGVVEQF
V: TRBV2
J: TRBJ2-1

CDR3: ASSLGGSEYEQY
V: TRBV5-1
J: TRBJ2-7

CDR3: ASSTTTSGKRGETQY
V: TRBV28
J: TRBJ2-5

CDR3: ASSPITGSNEQF
V: TRBV7-8
J: TRBJ2-1

CDR3: ASSSKDRPYYEQY
V: TRBV5-5
J: TRBJ2-7

CDR3: ASSPEAGGSYTQY
V: TRBV18
J: TRBJ2-3

CDR3: SGRTSGETQY
V: TRBV29-1
J: TRBJ2-5

CDR3: ASRPGANQPQH
V: TRBV28
J: TRBJ1-5

CDR3: ASSPSPGRGQETQY
V: TRBV7-9
J: TRBJ2-5

CDR3: ASSLGLAGGHTDTQY
V: TRBV7-9
J: TRBJ2-3

CDR3: ASSLDTGLTSGRASNEQF
V: TRBV11-3
J: TRBJ2-1

CDR3: ASSLGLAGVRVEQY
V: TRBV11-2
J: TRBJ2-7

CDR3: ASSLLDRDTEAF
V: TRBV5-1
J: TRBJ1-1

CDR3: ASRSGSIAGGELF
V: TRBV5-1
J: TRBJ2-2

CDR3: ASSGTGPVGNIQY
V: TRBV5-6
J: TRBJ2-4

CDR3: ASRVTESEGNQPQH
V: TRBV21-1
J: TRBJ1-5

CDR3: ASRLGDRNTEAF
V: TRBV6-5
J: TRBJ1-1

CDR3: ASSLFGTGANYGYT
V: TRBV28
J: TRBJ1-2

CDR3: ASSETGNPNYGYT
V: TRBV5-6
J: TRBJ1-2

CDR3: ASSLGGVIRGSISYEQY
V: TRBV11-2
J: TRBJ2-7

CDR3: ASSFLTGEETQY
V: TRBV7-2
J: TRBJ2-5

CDR3: ASSSRGTPYNEQF
V: TRBV6-5
J: TRBJ2-1

CDR3: ASRNQGSGTEAF
V: TRBV11-2
J: TRBJ1-1

CDR3: ASSARDRGLLNYGYT
V: TRBV3-1/TRBV3-2
J: TRBJ1-2

CDR3: ASSWDRGPYNEQF
V: TRBV7-2
J: TRBJ2-1

CDR3: ASSLGDRGYGYT
V: TRBV7-8
J: TRBJ1-2

CDR3: AWSRSSGPQETQY
V: TRBV30
J: TRBJ2-5

CDR3: ASGDRGLTRTNTGELF
V: TRBV28
J: TRBJ2-2